This TCR beta chain is drawn from a study of molecular identifiers for immune sequencing clone quantification. The study, taken as a whole, reports: For effector cells, clones above 20 RNA copies held over 99% of molecules; for naive cells, under 1%. Investigators reportedly could detect spiked Jurkat TCR RNA from one cell among around 900,000 naive cells.

The CDR3 is 14 residues long. Germline loops: CDR1 LNHDA, CDR2 SQIVND (reference sequence). J gave up 6 bases and V 3 bases, and 5 bases lay outside the gene matches. As regards this clonotype: Its specificity is not known.

With 10%, 30% or 50% of RNA, about 20,000 to 1,100,000 naive CD8 T cells were sequenced. Both previously described methods and listed TCR primers were employed to make bulk TCR libraries. TCRdb reprocessed the PCR reads with MiXCR, giving one entry per CDR3 protein. The table lists 250,000 to 400,000 distinct CDR3 sequences, 20% to 25% of them singletons. The clonotype originates from a human donor in good health. Some libraries in this study had Jurkat cell RNA spiked in. The material sequenced was naive CD8+ T cells from blood, with Jurkat cell RNA spiked in. Subset in this sample: FACS-sorted CD8+CD4-CCR7+CD45RA+ naive T cells. The gene calls are TRBV19 and TRBJ2-3; 8 positions agree with TRBD1. The CDR3 nucleotides are TGTGCCAGTAGTATGGGCAGGGGGCCCGATACGCAGTATTTT. This encodes CASSMGRGPDTQYF.